This T cell receptor (beta chain) originates from a study of blood T cell repertoires in COVID-19. Overall study context: Some COVID-19 samples were acute and others convalescent; all came from the United States, Italy and Spain. T cells, B-cell-depleted T cells, or PBMCs provided the cDNA or gDNA that served as material.

Per the original data handling: The assay estimated nucleated cells by amplifying reference gene primers. This table comes from immunoSEQ multiplex PCR, and its TCRdb copy is limited to in-frame clones, with some not included. That table supplies the V and J calls and clone size; D and trimming were determined from the DNA. This sample has some 100,000 clones, with almost 90% found just once. The CDR3 has 15 amino acids. Trimming removed 1 base from V and 4 bases from J, with 13 bases in between. The V gene's germline CDR1 is MNHEY and CDR2 SVGAGI. Specimen: peripheral blood. This TCR was recovered from a human donor in a cohort sampled during active COVID-19. The chain links TRBV6-5 to TRBJ1-2; D is ambiguous. CDR3 region: CASSYLGAELYGYTF. CDR3 in DNA: TGTGCCAGCAGTTACTTAGGCGCGGAGCTCTATGGCTACACCTTC.